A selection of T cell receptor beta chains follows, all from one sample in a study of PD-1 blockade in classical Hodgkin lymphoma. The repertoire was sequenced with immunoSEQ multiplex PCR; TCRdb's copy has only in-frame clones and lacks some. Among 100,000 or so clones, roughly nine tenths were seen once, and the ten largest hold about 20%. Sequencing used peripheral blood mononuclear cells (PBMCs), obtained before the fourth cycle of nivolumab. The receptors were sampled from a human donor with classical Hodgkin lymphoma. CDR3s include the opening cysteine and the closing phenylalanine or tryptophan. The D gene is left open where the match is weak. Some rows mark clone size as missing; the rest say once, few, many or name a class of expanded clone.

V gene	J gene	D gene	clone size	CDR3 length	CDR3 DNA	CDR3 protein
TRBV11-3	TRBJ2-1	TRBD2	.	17	TGTGCCAGCAGCGCGCGACCGGGACTAGCGGAGGGCAATGAGCAGTTCTTC	CASSARPGLAEGNEQFF
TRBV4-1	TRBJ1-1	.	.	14	TGCGCCAGCAGCCAAGTCCGGGCGAGCACTGAAGCTTTCTTT	CASSQVRASTEAFF
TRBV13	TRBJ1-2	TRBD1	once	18	TGTGCCAGCAGCCCAACGACCTCCGGGACAGGCGATTATCATGGCTACACCTTC	CASSPTTSGTGDYHGYTF
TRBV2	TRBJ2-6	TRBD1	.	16	TGTGCCAGCAGGGGGACAGGGGGAGCTGGGGCCAACGTCCTGACTTTC	CASRGTGGAGANVLTF
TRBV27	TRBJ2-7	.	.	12	TGTGCCAGCAGCCCGGGGCGGGACGAGCAGTACTTC	CASSPGRDEQYF
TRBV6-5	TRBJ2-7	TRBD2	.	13	TGTGCCAGCAGGAGGACTAGCTCTGGAGAGCAGTACTTC	CASRRTSSGEQYF
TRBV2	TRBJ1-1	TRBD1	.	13	TGTGCCAGCAGGAGGGGGCTTCGGACTGAAGCTTTCTTT	CASRRGLRTEAFF
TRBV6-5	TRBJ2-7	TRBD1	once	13	TGTGCCAGCAGACAGGGACAGCACTACGAGCAGTACTTC	CASRQGQHYEQYF
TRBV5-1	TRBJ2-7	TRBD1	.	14	TGCGCCAGCAGCTGGATGGGGACAGGGGTCGAGCAGTACTTC	CASSWMGTGVEQYF
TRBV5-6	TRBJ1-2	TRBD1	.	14	TGTGCCAGCAGCTGGGTGGACAGGAACTATGGCTACACCTTC	CASSWVDRNYGYTF
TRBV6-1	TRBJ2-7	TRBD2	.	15	TGTGCCAGCAGTGAACTAGCGGGAGAGTTTTACGAGCAGTACTTC	CASSELAGEFYEQYF
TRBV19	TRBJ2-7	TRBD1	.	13	TGTGCCAGTAGTACAGACAGGGTCAACGAGCAGTACTTC	CASSTDRVNEQYF
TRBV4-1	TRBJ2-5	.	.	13	TGCGCCAGCAGCCAAACTATACAAGAGACCCAGTACTTC	CASSQTIQETQYF
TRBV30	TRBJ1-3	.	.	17	TGTGCCTGGAGTGTGGTAGGCCCACGGCACTCTGGAAACACCATATATTTT	CAWSVVGPRHSGNTIYF
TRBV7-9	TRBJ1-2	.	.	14	TGTGCCAGCAGCTTAGCACGGCAGGGAGAAGGCTACACCTTC	CASSLARQGEGYTF
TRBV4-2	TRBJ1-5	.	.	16	TGTGCCAGCAGCCAGGAGTGGGGAGCTTACAATCAGCCCCAGCATTTT	CASSQEWGAYNQPQHF
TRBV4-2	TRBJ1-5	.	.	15	TGTGCCAGCAGCCAAGATTTAGGCGGCAATCAGCCCCAGCATTTT	CASSQDLGGNQPQHF
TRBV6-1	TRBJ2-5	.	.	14	TGTGCCAGCAGTAAACAAGACCCCCAAGAGACCCAGTACTTC	CASSKQDPQETQYF
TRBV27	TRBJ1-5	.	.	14	TGTGCCAGCGGGCGGGGGGCCGGCAATCAGCCCCAGCATTTT	CASGRGAGNQPQHF
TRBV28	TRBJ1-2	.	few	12	TGTGCCAGCAGACGACCGCCTTATGGCTACACCTTC	CASRRPPYGYTF
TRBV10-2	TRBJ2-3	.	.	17	TGCGCCAGCAGTGAGTCGACTGGGGTTCTAGGCACAGATACGCAGTATTTT	CASSESTGVLGTDTQYF
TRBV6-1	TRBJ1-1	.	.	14	TGTGCCAGCAGTGAAGGTCTAATTGGAACTGAAGCTTTCTTT	CASSEGLIGTEAFF
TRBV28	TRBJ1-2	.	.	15	TGTGCCAGCAGTTTAGGGGTTGACAACAACTGGGGCTACACCTTC	CASSLGVDNNWGYTF
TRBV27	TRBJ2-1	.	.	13	TGTGCCAGCAGTTCCTTATTTTCCAATGAGCAGTTCTTC	CASSSLFSNEQFF
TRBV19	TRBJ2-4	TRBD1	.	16	TGTGCCAGTACTATTTCCGGGACAGGGGGGAAAAACATTCAGTACTTC	CASTISGTGGKNIQYF
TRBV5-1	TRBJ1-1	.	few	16	TGCGCCAGCAGCTCCGTCCCCAGGGGTATGAACACTGAAGCTTTCTTT	CASSSVPRGMNTEAFF
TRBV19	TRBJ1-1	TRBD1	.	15	TGTGCCAGTAGGAGCCGGGACAGGGGGTTCACTGAAGCTTTCTTT	CASRSRDRGFTEAFF
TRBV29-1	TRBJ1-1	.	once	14	TGCAGCGTTGTCCGGGACCGAAAGAACACTGAAGCTTTCTTT	CSVVRDRKNTEAFF
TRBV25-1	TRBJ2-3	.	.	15	TGTGCCAGCAGTGATGCGGGGAGATACCCAGATACGCAGTATTTT	CASSDAGRYPDTQYF
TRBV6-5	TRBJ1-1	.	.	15	TGTGCCAGCAGTTATGAGTCAGCAATGAACACTGAAGCTTTCTTT	CASSYESAMNTEAFF
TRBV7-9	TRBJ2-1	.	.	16	TGTGCCAGCAGCTCGCGGACCTCCCCGCTCTACAATGAGCAGTTCTTC	CASSSRTSPLYNEQFF
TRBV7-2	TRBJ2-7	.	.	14	TGTGCCAGCAGCTCTTCCCTGGCAACCTACGAGCAGTACTTC	CASSSSLATYEQYF
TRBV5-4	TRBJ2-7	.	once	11	TGTGCCAGCAGTTTTGGCTACGAGCAGTACTTC	CASSFGYEQYF
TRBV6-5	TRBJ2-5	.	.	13	TGTGCCAGCAGGCGGACTGTCCGAGAGACCCAGTACTTC	CASRRTVRETQYF
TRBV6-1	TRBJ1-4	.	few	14	TGTGCCAGCACCATCGCAGGGACGGATGAAAAACTGTTTTTT	CASTIAGTDEKLFF
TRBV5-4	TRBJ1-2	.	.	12	TGTGCCAGCAGCGACGATAACTATGGCTACACCTTC	CASSDDNYGYTF
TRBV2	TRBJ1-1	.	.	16	TGTGCCAGCCATGGAAGTGGGGCAGGGGAGCCCGCTGAAGCTTTCTTT	CASHGSGAGEPAEAFF
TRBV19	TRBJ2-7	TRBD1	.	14	TGTGCCACCCCGTCACAGGGGGTTTCCTACGAGCAGTACTTC	CATPSQGVSYEQYF
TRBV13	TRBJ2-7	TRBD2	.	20	TGTGCCAGCAGCCTTGGCAGAATGATGGAGCTAGCGGAAATCTCCTACGAGCAGTACTTC	CASSLGRMMELAEISYEQYF
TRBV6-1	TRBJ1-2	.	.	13	TGTGCCAGCAGTGATACGACAGGCTATGGCTACACCTTC	CASSDTTGYGYTF
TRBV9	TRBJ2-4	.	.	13	TGTGCCAGCAGCGCGGGCGGGTCGAGCATTCAGTACTTC	CASSAGGSSIQYF
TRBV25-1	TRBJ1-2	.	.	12	TGTGCCAGCAGTGAATCAAGGGATGGCTACACCTTC	CASSESRDGYTF
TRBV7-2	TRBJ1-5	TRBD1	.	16	TGTGCCAGCAGCTACGGAGGGGACAGAAGGAACCAGCCCCAGCATTTT	CASSYGGDRRNQPQHF
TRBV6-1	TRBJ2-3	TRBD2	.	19	TGTGCCAGCAGTGAAGCGCAAAGGACTAGCGGGAGGCTCACAGATACGCAGTATTTT	CASSEAQRTSGRLTDTQYF
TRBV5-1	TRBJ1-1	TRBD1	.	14	TGCGCCAGCAGCCGAGGGACAGGGATCGCTGAAGCTTTCTTT	CASSRGTGIAEAFF
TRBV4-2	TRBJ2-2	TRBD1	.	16	TGTGCCAGCAGCCCCCGACAGGGGGCATACACCGGGGAGCTGTTTTTT	CASSPRQGAYTGELFF
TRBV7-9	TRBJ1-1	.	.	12	TGTGCCAGCAGCAACCTAGACAGGAAAACTTTCTTT	CASSNLDRKTFF
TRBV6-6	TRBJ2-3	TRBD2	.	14	TGTGCCACCGGGGTACGGGAGGGCTGGCATACGCAGTATTTT	CATGVREGWHTQYF
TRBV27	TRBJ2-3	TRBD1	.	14	TGTGCCAGCACCCCGGGACAGGGTTTCGATACGCAGTATTTT	CASTPGQGFDTQYF
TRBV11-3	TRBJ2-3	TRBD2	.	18	TGTGCCAGCAGCTTAGGGCGAGGGACTAGCGGGAGTGCAGATACGCAGTATTTT	CASSLGRGTSGSADTQYF